This T cell receptor beta chain was documented in a study of human T cells and chemical hapten exposure. Background on the study: Mostly female, the patients presented with alopecia areata, totalis or universalis. Overall study findings and caveats: Among expanded TCRs, significantly more large CDR3 similarity clusters formed than among controls.

Turning to this clonotype: Its specificity is unknown.

Documented time point: patch test 1, 2 weeks after DPC sensitization. Treatment of the sample: therapeutic diphenylcyclopropenone sensitization with weekly scalp DPC. Original processing methods: Sampled TCR counts reached a median of roughly 100,000 per sample, with values ranging from roughly 20,000 to 700,000. TCRdb re-called the RACE reads with MiXCR, one entry per CDR3 protein. It is TCRdb's table, rather than the study itself, that gives the V and J calls and clone size. There are fewer than 200,000 distinct CDR3 sequences in the sample; around 22% occur only once, and roughly 6.7% lies in the top ten. Trimming stripped 8 bases from V and 1 base from J, with 11 bases between. The CDR3 totals 13 residues. CDR1 and CDR2 (germline): SGHVS, FNYEAQ.

This sample comprised whole blood, obtained in connection with sensitization to the hapten diphenylcyclopropenone (DPC). The gene calls are TRBV7-6 and TRBJ1-1; D is unclear. The TCR sequence derives from a woman aged 45-59 years with alopecia areata. Some clones in this sample may be carry-over from other donors' samples. CDR3 residues: CASLRTANTEAFF. The CDR3 coding sequence is TGTGCCAGCCTGCGGACGGCGAACACTGAAGCTTTCTTT.